The rows below give T cell receptor beta chains drawn from one sample of a study of shared clonotypes between healthy human individuals. Some clones are missing from TCRdb's copy, which holds only in-frame ones; the method was immunoSEQ multiplex PCR. Among 2 million to 2.5 million clones listed, approximately 93% were seen once. Specimen: naive CD4+ T cells from PBMCs. The receptors here all came from a man aged 18 to 35 in good health. Some clones in this sample may be carry-over from other donors' samples. CDR3s include the opening cysteine and the closing phenylalanine or tryptophan. The D gene is left open where the match is weak. Clone sizes are given selectively: once, few, many, or a class where the clone is expanded.

abundance,j_gene,v_gene,d_gene,CDR3aa,CDR3nt
-,TRBJ2-7,TRBV6-5,-,CASSYSKGRGYEQYF,TGTGCCAGCAGTTACTCGAAGGGCAGGGGCTACGAGCAGTACTTC
-,TRBJ1-1,TRBV28,TRBD1,CATRTGGTEAFF,TGTGCCACCCGGACAGGGGGAACTGAAGCTTTCTTT
-,TRBJ2-5,TRBV10-3,TRBD1,CAISEGQGASETQYF,TGTGCCATCAGTGAAGGACAGGGGGCTTCGGAGACCCAGTACTTC
-,TRBJ1-1,TRBV10-3,TRBD1,CAITPSPGTGMTDTEAFF,TGTGCCATCACCCCGAGCCCCGGGACAGGGATGACGGACACTGAAGCTTTCTTT
-,TRBJ2-7,TRBV29-1,TRBD1,CSVGGQFSYEQYF,TGCAGCGTTGGGGGACAGTTCTCCTACGAGCAGTACTTC
-,TRBJ2-1,TRBV2,TRBD1,CASSIGGQLYNEQFF,TGTGCCAGCAGTATAGGGGGACAGCTCTACAATGAGCAGTTCTTC
once,TRBJ1-1,TRBV28,-,CASSFVGGRPNTEAFF,TGTGCCAGCAGTTTCGTCGGAGGGAGACCGAACACTGAAGCTTTCTTT
-,TRBJ2-5,TRBV11-2,-,CASSLRQPQETQYF,TGTGCCAGCAGCTTAAGGCAGCCACAAGAGACCCAGTACTTC
-,TRBJ1-2,TRBV6-5,-,CASTLGGNYGYTF,TGTGCCAGCACCCTGGGGGGGAACTATGGCTACACCTTC
-,TRBJ2-3,TRBV29-1,-,CSVELANRDTQYF,TGCAGCGTTGAGTTAGCGAATAGGGATACGCAGTATTTT
once,TRBJ2-1,TRBV20-1,-,CSTTRGSQQFF,TGCAGTACTACTCGAGGGTCCCAGCAGTTCTTC
-,TRBJ2-7,TRBV6-5,-,CASTEAGNSYEQYF,TGTGCCAGCACCGAGGCGGGGAACTCCTACGAGCAGTACTTC
once,TRBJ2-3,TRBV28,TRBD2,CASTRGLAGGGADTQYF,TGTGCCAGCACCAGGGGACTAGCGGGAGGCGGGGCAGATACGCAGTATTTT
once,TRBJ2-1,TRBV5-1,-,CASSLGGSSYNEQFF,TGCGCCAGCAGCTTGGGTGGCAGCTCCTACAATGAGCAGTTCTTC
-,TRBJ1-3,TRBV5-1,-,CASSLDGTDPAGNTIYF,TGCGCCAGCAGCTTGGACGGGACGGACCCAGCGGGAAACACCATATATTTT
-,TRBJ1-6,TRBV6-5,-,CASSYLGLNSPLHF,TGTGCCAGCAGTTATCTGGGGCTTAATTCACCCCTCCACTTT
-,TRBJ1-3,TRBV18,TRBD1,CASSQGQGAAGNTIYF,TGTGCCAGCTCACAGGGACAGGGGGCAGCTGGAAACACCATATATTTT
-,TRBJ2-1,TRBV7-2,TRBD2,CASSLALAGTNGEQFF,TGTGCCAGCAGCTTAGCTCTAGCGGGTACTAATGGTGAGCAGTTCTTC
-,TRBJ1-1,TRBV2,-,CASSEYFRSTEAFF,TGTGCCAGCAGTGAATACTTTCGGAGCACTGAAGCTTTCTTT
-,TRBJ1-2,TRBV5-5,TRBD1,CASSRQGAGGYTF,TGTGCCAGCAGCAGGCAGGGGGCTGGTGGCTACACCTTC
-,TRBJ2-1,TRBV10-1,TRBD2,CASSEWRGRASSSYEQFF,TGCGCCAGCAGTGAGTGGCGCGGGAGGGCCAGCTCCAGCTATGAGCAGTTCTTC